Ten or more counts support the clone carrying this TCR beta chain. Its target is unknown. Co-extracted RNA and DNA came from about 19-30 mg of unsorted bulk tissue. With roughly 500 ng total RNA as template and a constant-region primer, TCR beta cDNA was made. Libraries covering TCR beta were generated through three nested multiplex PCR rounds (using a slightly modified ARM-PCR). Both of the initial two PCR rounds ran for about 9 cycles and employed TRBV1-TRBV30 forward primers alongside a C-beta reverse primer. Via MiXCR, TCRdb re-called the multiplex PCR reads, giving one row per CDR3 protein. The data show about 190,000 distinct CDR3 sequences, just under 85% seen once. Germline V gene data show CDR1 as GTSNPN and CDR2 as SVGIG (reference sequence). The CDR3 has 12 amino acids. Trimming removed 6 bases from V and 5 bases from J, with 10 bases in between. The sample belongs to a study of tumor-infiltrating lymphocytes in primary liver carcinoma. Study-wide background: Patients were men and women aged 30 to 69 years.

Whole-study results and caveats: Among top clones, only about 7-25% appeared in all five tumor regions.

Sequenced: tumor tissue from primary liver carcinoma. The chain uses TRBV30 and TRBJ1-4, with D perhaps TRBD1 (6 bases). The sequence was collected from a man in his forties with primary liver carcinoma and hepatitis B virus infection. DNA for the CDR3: TGTGCCTGTCAGGACAGAAATGAAAAACTGTTTTTT. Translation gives CACQDRNEKLFF.